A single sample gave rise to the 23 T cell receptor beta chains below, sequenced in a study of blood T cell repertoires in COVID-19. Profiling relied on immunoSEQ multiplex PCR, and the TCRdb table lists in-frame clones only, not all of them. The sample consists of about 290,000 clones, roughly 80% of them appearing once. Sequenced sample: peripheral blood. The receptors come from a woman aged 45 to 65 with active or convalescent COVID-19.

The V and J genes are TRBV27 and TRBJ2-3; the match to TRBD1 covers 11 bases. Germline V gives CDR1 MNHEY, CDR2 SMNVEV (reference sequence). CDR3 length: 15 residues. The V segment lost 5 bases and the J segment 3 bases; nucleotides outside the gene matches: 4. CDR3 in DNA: TGTGCCAGCAGTCTCGGACAGGGGGCTACAGATACGCAGTATTTT. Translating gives CASSLGQGATDTQYF.

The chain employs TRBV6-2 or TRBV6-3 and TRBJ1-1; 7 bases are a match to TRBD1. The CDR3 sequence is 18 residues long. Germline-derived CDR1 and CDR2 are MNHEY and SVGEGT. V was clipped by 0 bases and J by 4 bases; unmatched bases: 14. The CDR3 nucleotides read TGTGCCAGCAGTTACTCCCCGGGGCAGGGGGTGTGGGGCACTGAAGCTTTCTTT. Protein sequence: CASSYSPGQGVWGTEAFF.

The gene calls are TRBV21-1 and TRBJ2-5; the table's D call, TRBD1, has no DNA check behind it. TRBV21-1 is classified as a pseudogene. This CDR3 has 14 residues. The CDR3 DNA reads TGTGCCAGCATCATAGGGTGGGACAAAGAGACCCAGTACTTC. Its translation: CASIIGWDKETQYF.

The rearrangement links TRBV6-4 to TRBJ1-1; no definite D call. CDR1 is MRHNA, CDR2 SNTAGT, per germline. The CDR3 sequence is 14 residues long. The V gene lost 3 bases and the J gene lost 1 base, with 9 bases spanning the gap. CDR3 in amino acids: CASSESRTNTEAFF. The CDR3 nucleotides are TGTGCCAGCAGTGAAAGCCGAACGAACACTGAAGCTTTCTTT.

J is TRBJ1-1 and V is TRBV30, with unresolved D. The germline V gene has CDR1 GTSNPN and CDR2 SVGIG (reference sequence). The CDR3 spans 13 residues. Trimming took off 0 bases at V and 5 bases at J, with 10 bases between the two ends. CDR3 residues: CAWSVSGSTEAFF. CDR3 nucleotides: TGTGCCTGGAGTGTATCGGGGTCTACTGAAGCTTTCTTT.

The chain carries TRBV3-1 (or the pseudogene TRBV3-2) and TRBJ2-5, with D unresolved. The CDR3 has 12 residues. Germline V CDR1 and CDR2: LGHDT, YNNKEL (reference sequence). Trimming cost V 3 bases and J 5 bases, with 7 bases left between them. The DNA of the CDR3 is TGTGCCAGCAGCCAGAGTCTGGAGACCCAGTACTTC. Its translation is CASSQSLETQYF.

The CDR3 here is CASSPKVLASYNEQFF. CDR3 nucleotides: TGTGCCAGCAGTCCTAAGGTACTAGCTAGCTACAATGAGCAGTTCTTC. J is TRBJ2-1 and V is TRBV25-1; D is perhaps TRBD2 (6 bases). Looked up from germline, CDR1 is MGHDK and CDR2 is SYGVNS. V was clipped by 5 bases and J by 3 bases, with 17 bases between them. The CDR3 is 16 amino acids.

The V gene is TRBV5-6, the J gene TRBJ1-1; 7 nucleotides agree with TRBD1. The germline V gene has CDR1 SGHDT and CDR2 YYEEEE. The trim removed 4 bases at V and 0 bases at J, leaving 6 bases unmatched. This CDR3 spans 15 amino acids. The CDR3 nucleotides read TGTGCCAGCAGCGGCAGGGGGGACCTGAACACTGAAGCTTTCTTT. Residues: CASSGRGDLNTEAFF.

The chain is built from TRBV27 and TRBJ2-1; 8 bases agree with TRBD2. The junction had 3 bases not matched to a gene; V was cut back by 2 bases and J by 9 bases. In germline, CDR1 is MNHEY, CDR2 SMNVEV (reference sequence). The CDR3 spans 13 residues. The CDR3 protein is CASSLIGRGEQFF. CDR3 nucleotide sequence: TGTGCCAGCAGTTTAATCGGGAGGGGTGAGCAGTTCTTC.

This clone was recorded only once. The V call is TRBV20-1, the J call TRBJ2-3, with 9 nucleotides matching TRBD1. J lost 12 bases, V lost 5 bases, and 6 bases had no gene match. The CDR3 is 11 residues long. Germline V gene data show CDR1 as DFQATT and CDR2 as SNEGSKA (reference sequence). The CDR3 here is CSAPGTGPQYF. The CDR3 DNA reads TGCAGTGCTCCCGGGACAGGGCCCCAGTATTTT.

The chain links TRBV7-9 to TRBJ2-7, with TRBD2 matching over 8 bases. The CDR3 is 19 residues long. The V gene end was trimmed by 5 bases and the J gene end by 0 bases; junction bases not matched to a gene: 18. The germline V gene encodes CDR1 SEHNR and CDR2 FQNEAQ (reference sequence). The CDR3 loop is CASSPLGHAGTRLSYEQYF. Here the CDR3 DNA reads TGTGCCAGCAGCCCCTTAGGCCACGCCGGGACTAGGCTCTCCTACGAGCAGTACTTC.

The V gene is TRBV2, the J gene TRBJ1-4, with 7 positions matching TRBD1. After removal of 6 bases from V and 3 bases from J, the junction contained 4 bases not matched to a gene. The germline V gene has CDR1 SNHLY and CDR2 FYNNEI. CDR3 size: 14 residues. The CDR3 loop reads CASRWTGPNEKLFF. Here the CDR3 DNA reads TGTGCCAGCAGGTGGACAGGTCCTAATGAAAAACTGTTTTTT.

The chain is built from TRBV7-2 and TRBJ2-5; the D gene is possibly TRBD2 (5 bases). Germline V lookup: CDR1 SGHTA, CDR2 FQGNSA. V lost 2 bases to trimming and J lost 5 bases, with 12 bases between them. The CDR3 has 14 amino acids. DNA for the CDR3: TGTGCCAGCAGCTTATTGAGGGTCCGGGAGACCCAGTACTTC. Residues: CASSLLRVRETQYF.

The CDR3 coding sequence is TGTGCCACAAACCGGGGGTACGAGCAGTACTTC. Protein: CATNRGYEQYF. The rearrangement joins TRBV27 to TRBJ2-7, with a possible D match to TRBD2 (6 bases). CDR3 length: 11 amino acids. Germline CDR1 reads MNHEY; CDR2 reads SMNVEV (reference sequence). The germline V and J ends were trimmed by 10 bases and 4 bases, with 11 bases remaining between them.

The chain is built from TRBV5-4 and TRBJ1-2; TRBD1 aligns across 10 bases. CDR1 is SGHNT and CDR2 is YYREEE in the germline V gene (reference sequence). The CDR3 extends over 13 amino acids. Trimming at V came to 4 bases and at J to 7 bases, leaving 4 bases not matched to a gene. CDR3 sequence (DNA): TGTGCCAGCAGCCCGGACAGGGGGTTTGGCTACACCTTC. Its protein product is CASSPDRGFGYTF.

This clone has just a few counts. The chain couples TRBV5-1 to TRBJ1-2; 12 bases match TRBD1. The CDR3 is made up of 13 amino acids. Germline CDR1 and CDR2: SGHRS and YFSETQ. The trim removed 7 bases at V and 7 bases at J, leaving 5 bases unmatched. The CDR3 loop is CASGTGGEGGYTF. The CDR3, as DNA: TGCGCCAGCGGGACAGGGGGCGAGGGTGGCTACACCTTC. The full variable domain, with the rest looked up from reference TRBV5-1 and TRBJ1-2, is KAGVTQTPRYLIKTRGQQVTLSCSPISGHRSVSWYQQTPGQGLQFLFEYFSETQRNKGNFPGRFSGRQFSNSRSEMNVSTLELGDSALYLCASGTGGEGGYTFGSGTRLTVV.

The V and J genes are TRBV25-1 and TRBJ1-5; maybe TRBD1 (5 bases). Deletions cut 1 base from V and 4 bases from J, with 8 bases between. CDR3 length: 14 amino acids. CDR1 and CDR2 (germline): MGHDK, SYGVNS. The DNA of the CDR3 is TGTGCCAGCAGTGAATTTGGGGGGAATCAGCCCCAGCATTTT. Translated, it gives CASSEFGGNQPQHF.

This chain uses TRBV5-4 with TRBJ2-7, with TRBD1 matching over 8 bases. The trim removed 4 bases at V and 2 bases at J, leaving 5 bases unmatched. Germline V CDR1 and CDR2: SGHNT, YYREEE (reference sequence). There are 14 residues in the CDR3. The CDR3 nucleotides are TGTGCCAGCAGCCTAGGGACAGGCGCCTACGAGCAGTACTTC. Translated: CASSLGTGAYEQYF.

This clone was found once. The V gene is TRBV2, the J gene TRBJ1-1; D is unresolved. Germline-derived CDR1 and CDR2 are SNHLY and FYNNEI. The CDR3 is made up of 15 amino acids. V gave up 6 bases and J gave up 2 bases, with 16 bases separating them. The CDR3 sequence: CASRSLSTANTEAFF. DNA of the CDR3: TGTGCCAGCAGGAGCCTATCCACAGCAAACACTGAAGCTTTCTTT.

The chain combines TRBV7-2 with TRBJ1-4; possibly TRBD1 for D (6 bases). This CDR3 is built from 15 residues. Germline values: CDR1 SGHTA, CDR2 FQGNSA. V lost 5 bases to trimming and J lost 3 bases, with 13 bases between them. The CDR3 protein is CASSPQGLPNEKLFF. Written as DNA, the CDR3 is TGTGCCAGCAGCCCTCAGGGGCTCCCTAATGAAAAACTGTTTTTT.

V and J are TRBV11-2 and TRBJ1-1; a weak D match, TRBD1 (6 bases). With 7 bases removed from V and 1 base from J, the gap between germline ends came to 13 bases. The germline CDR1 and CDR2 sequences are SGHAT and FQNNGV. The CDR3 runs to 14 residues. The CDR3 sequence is CASTRGIGNTEAFF. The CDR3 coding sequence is TGTGCCAGCACCAGGGGCATTGGGAACACTGAAGCTTTCTTT. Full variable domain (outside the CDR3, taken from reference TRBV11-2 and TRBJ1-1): EAGVAQSPRYKIIEKRQSVAFWCNPISGHATLYWYQQILGQGPKLLIQFQNNGVVDDSQLPKDRFSAERLKGVDSTLKIQPAKLEDSAVYLCASTRGIGNTEAFFGQGTRLTVV.

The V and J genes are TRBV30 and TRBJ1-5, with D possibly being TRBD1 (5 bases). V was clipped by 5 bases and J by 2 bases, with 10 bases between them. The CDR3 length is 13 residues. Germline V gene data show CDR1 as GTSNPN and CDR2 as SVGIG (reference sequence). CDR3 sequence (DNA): TGTGCCTGGGCCGGGGGTGGCAATCAGCCCCAGCATTTT. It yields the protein CAWAGGGNQPQHF.

This CDR3 reads CASSYEPGVGTEAFF. The CDR3 DNA reads TGTGCCAGCAGTTACGAGCCAGGGGTGGGGACTGAAGCTTTCTTT. The chain has TRBV6-5 and TRBJ1-1, with D possibly TRBD1 on 6 matching bases. This CDR3 has 15 amino acids. V was clipped by 2 bases and J by 5 bases, with 15 bases between them. Germline CDR1 MNHEY, CDR2 SVGAGI.